The text below deals with one T cell receptor (beta chain). Here immunoSEQ multiplex PCR was the method, and the copy in TCRdb shows in-frame clones only, minus some. The sample carries about 82,000 clones, over 85% recorded once. This sample was included in a study of cytomegalovirus exposure and HLA in healthy donors. CDR3 length: 15 residues. Germline-derived CDR1 and CDR2 are SGHDT and YYEEEE. Losses at the gene ends were 3 bases for V and 2 bases for J; bases not matched to a gene: 2. The chain is built from TRBV5-6 and TRBJ1-1; 12 bases fit TRBD1. What was sequenced was PBMCs. This receptor was obtained from a woman younger than 35 in good health and CMV-seronegative. CDR3: CASSWDRGLNTEAFF. The CDR3 DNA reads TGTGCCAGCAGCTGGGACAGGGGGCTAAACACTGAAGCTTTCTTT.